This is a list of T cell receptor beta chains from one sample in a study of control samples from healthy donors and cancer patients. Profiling relied on immunoSEQ multiplex PCR, and the TCRdb table lists in-frame clones only, not all of them. The table records about 120,000 clones, more than 70% of them present only once. Sequencing was performed on blood. These receptors all come from a woman aged 70-85 years in good health. Both conserved end residues are part of each CDR3. A D gene is named only where the DNA matches it firmly. Clone sizes are given selectively: once, few, many, or a class where the clone is expanded.

clone size,J gene,D gene,V gene,CDR3 DNA,CDR3 protein
NA,TRBJ2-6,NA,TRBV6-5,TGTGCCGCTGGGGTTTCGAGAGGGGCCAACGTCCTGACTTTC,CAAGVSRGANVLTF
NA,TRBJ1-1,NA,TRBV9,TGTGCCAGCAGCCTCCAGATGAACACTGAAGCTTTCTTT,CASSLQMNTEAFF
NA,TRBJ2-7,NA,TRBV3-1/TRBV3-2,TGTGCCAGCAGCCAGGGCGCATCGACCGAGCAGTACTTC,CASSQGASTEQYF
NA,TRBJ1-6,NA,TRBV3-1/TRBV3-2,TGTGCCAGCAGCCAAACATCTGGGGCCCCTCCATCGCCCCTCCACTTT,CASSQTSGAPPSPLHF
NA,TRBJ2-7,NA,TRBV7-2,TGTGCCAGCAGCTCCACAGGGCTTCGGCAGTACTTC,CASSSTGLRQYF
few,TRBJ1-5,NA,TRBV4-1,TGCGCCAGCAGCCAAGACGGGCAGTACAATCAGCCCCAGCATTTT,CASSQDGQYNQPQHF
NA,TRBJ1-5,TRBD1,TRBV2,TGTGCCAGCAGGGCCGGGACAGGGGGAAATCAGCCCCAGCATTTT,CASRAGTGGNQPQHF
NA,TRBJ1-6,NA,TRBV20-1,TGCAGTGCTAGTGCACTCCTTGGTAGTTCACCCCTCCACTTT,CSASALLGSSPLHF
NA,TRBJ2-7,TRBD1,TRBV5-1,TGCGCCAGTAGCCCCGGGACAGGGGGCTACGAGCAGTACTTC,CASSPGTGGYEQYF
once,TRBJ2-5,NA,TRBV14,TGTGCCAGCAGCAAGGTCCGGGGGCCCGAGACCCAGTACTTC,CASSKVRGPETQYF
NA,TRBJ1-1,NA,TRBV18,TGTGCCAGCTCACAGGGAGAAAACACTGAAGCTTTCTTT,CASSQGENTEAFF
NA,TRBJ2-1,TRBD2,TRBV7-9,TGTGCCAGCAGCTTAGTTTTAGCGGGGCACAATGAGCAGTTCTTC,CASSLVLAGHNEQFF
NA,TRBJ1-5,TRBD1,TRBV7-8,TGTGCCAGCAGCTGGGCCAGGGACAGCCTGATGATAAGCAATCAGCCCCAGCATTTT,CASSWARDSLMISNQPQHF
once,TRBJ2-7,TRBD1,TRBV19,TGTGCCAGTAGTTCACCCGGGACAGCGACTTACGAGCAGTACTTC,CASSSPGTATYEQYF
NA,TRBJ2-7,NA,TRBV5-1,TGCGCCAGCCGACAGGTCGTCGGGGAGCAGTACTTC,CASRQVVGEQYF
NA,TRBJ2-2,TRBD1,TRBV7-6,TGTGCCAGCAGCTTAGGTGACAGGGGGCGGACCGGGGAGCTGTTTTTT,CASSLGDRGRTGELFF
NA,TRBJ2-1,NA,TRBV9,TGTGCCAGCAGCGTAGGGGGGGTAATATACAATGAGCAGTTCTTC,CASSVGGVIYNEQFF
NA,TRBJ2-5,NA,TRBV5-4,TGTGCCAGCAGCCGCAGCGGGCAGCTTGGAGAGACCCAGTACTTC,CASSRSGQLGETQYF
NA,TRBJ1-4,NA,TRBV19,TGTGCCAGTAGTATCCAGAGAAATGAAAAACTGTTTTTT,CASSIQRNEKLFF
once,TRBJ1-4,NA,TRBV11-2,TGTGCCAGCAGCTTAATAGGTGAAAAACTGTTTTTT,CASSLIGEKLFF
NA,TRBJ2-5,NA,TRBV5-4,TGTGCCAGCAGCAATAGACAGTCGGAGACCCAGTACTTC,CASSNRQSETQYF
few,TRBJ2-6,TRBD1,TRBV6-5,TGTGCCAGCAGTCGGGACAGCTCTGGGGCCAACGTCCTGACTTTC,CASSRDSSGANVLTF
NA,TRBJ2-5,NA,TRBV5-6,TGTGCCAGCTTCCCCTACACCCTGGGTAGGCAAGAGACCCAGTACTTC,CASFPYTLGRQETQYF
NA,TRBJ1-2,NA,TRBV7-2,TGTGCCAGCAGCTTAGCCCCTCGGGGGGGGCAGGGCTACACCTTC,CASSLAPRGGQGYTF
NA,TRBJ1-1,NA,TRBV15,TGTGCCACCAGCAGAAATCAGAACACTGAAGCTTTCTTT,CATSRNQNTEAFF
NA,TRBJ1-5,NA,TRBV10-2,TGCGCCAGCAGTGAGTCGTCAGGGTTGTATCAGCCCCAGCATTTT,CASSESSGLYQPQHF
NA,TRBJ1-5,NA,TRBV27,TGTGCCAGCAGTCTGGGACGCAATCAGCCCCAGCATTTT,CASSLGRNQPQHF
NA,TRBJ1-1,NA,TRBV5-8,TGTGCCAGCAGCTTTGTAGGGCTGAAGGGTGAAGCTTTCTTT,CASSFVGLKGEAFF
NA,TRBJ1-2,TRBD1,TRBV24-1,TGTGCCACCAGTGATTCCCGGACAGGGGGAGTCTATGGCTACACCTTC,CATSDSRTGGVYGYTF
NA,TRBJ2-5,NA,TRBV2,TGTGCCAGCAGTGGCGGGAATTGGGGCCAAGAGACCCAGTACTTC,CASSGGNWGQETQYF
NA,TRBJ2-6,TRBD2,TRBV7-9,TGTGCCAGCAGCCCTAGCGGCGTCGGGTACTCTGGGGCCAACGTCCTGACTTTC,CASSPSGVGYSGANVLTF
NA,TRBJ1-6,NA,TRBV3-1/TRBV3-2,TGTGCCAGCAGCCAAGATCCGGCCAGGCTCAATTCACCCCTCCACTTT,CASSQDPARLNSPLHF
NA,TRBJ2-4,NA,TRBV3-1/TRBV3-2,TGTGCCAGCAGCCAAGGGATCTTAGCCAAAAACATTCAGTACTTC,CASSQGILAKNIQYF
few,TRBJ2-3,NA,TRBV7-9,TGTGCCAGCAGCGCTATGGCTCCCCTTAGCACAGATACGCAGTATTTT,CASSAMAPLSTDTQYF
NA,TRBJ2-7,NA,TRBV12-3/TRBV12-4,TGTGCCAGCACCCGGGACCTTGGGTACGAGCAGTACTTC,CASTRDLGYEQYF
NA,TRBJ1-6,NA,TRBV5-1,TGCGCCAGCAGCTCGGGGTCCGGCTCCTATAATTCACCCCTCCACTTT,CASSSGSGSYNSPLHF